This TCR beta chain was captured in a study of T cells expressing NK-cell markers. Study-level points and caveats: These same clonotypes (in four donors) also led the CD3+CD56-NKG2C+ fraction.

TCRdb reworked the 5' RACE reads into one entry per CDR3 protein, no DNA. Its table records 150,000 to 180,000 distinct CDR3 sequences. This CDR3 has 16 amino acids. Germline V gives CDR1 SGHAT, CDR2 FQNNGV. Concerning this clonotype itself: Its matching antigen is unknown.

This receptor was identified in a woman in her 50s in good health. The sequencing input was blood T cells: a sorted CD56 or NKG2C T cell subset, CD4+ or CD8+ T cells, or bulk PBMC T cells (not recorded which). The V and J genes are TRBV11-2 and TRBJ2-3; as DNA is missing, the TRBD1 call by TCRdb cannot be tested. The chain's CDR3 is CASSLEWDSSTDTQYF.